Listed below are T cell receptor beta chains from one sample, sequenced in a study of blood T cell repertoires in COVID-19. The data were produced by immunoSEQ multiplex PCR, yet TCRdb's version contains in-frame clones alone and is incomplete. The sample consists of roughly 240,000 clones, over 75% of them appearing once. The material sequenced was PBMCs or T cells enriched from blood (not recorded which). The receptors stem from a woman aged 45-65 years with acute COVID-19. CDR3s include the opening cysteine and the closing phenylalanine or tryptophan. A D gene is named only where the DNA matches it firmly. Size tells how often a clone was seen (once, few, many) or the class of an expanded clone, and some rows leave it out.

clone size: .; V gene: TRBV5-4; J gene: TRBJ1-1; D gene: TRBD1; CDR3 protein: CASSDKGQGATEAFF; CDR3 DNA: TGTGCCAGCAGCGACAAGGGACAGGGGGCCACTGAAGCTTTCTTT
clone size: .; V gene: TRBV19; J gene: TRBJ2-3; D gene: .; CDR3 protein: CASTSTDTQYF; CDR3 DNA: TGTGCCAGCACTAGCACAGATACGCAGTATTTT
clone size: once; V gene: TRBV7-9; J gene: TRBJ1-1; D gene: .; CDR3 protein: CASSLGLAGLNTEAFF; CDR3 DNA: TGTGCCAGCAGCTTAGGGTTGGCAGGTTTGAACACTGAAGCTTTCTTT
clone size: .; V gene: TRBV11-3; J gene: TRBJ2-7; D gene: .; CDR3 protein: CASSFLDKSYEQYF; CDR3 DNA: TGTGCCAGCAGCTTCCTGGACAAATCCTACGAGCAGTACTTC
clone size: .; V gene: TRBV6-1; J gene: TRBJ1-5; D gene: .; CDR3 protein: CASSPGGANQPQHF; CDR3 DNA: TGTGCCAGCAGCCCCGGGGGGGCCAATCAGCCCCAGCATTTT
clone size: .; V gene: TRBV7-9; J gene: TRBJ2-1; D gene: .; CDR3 protein: CASSLEAGEQFF; CDR3 DNA: TGTGCCAGCAGCTTAGAAGCGGGTGAGCAGTTCTTC
clone size: once; V gene: TRBV3-1/TRBV3-2; J gene: TRBJ2-6; D gene: TRBD2; CDR3 protein: CASSQVASGGAGGANVLTF; CDR3 DNA: TGTGCCAGCAGCCAAGTTGCTAGCGGGGGGGCTGGTGGGGCCAACGTCCTGACTTTC
clone size: few; V gene: TRBV7-2; J gene: TRBJ2-1; D gene: .; CDR3 protein: CASSLMQGGNEQFF; CDR3 DNA: TGTGCCAGCAGCTTAATGCAGGGTGGAAATGAGCAGTTCTTC
clone size: .; V gene: TRBV5-1; J gene: TRBJ1-1; D gene: TRBD1; CDR3 protein: CASSWQGGNTEAFF; CDR3 DNA: TGCGCCAGCAGCTGGCAGGGGGGGAACACTGAAGCTTTCTTT
clone size: .; V gene: TRBV19; J gene: TRBJ1-2; D gene: TRBD1; CDR3 protein: CASSTGTGEGWGYTF; CDR3 DNA: TGTGCCAGTAGTACAGGGACAGGCGAAGGTTGGGGCTACACCTTC
clone size: .; V gene: TRBV6-2/TRBV6-3; J gene: TRBJ1-3; D gene: TRBD1; CDR3 protein: CASSLTGSFSGNTIYF; CDR3 DNA: TGTGCCAGCAGTCTGACAGGGAGCTTCTCTGGAAACACCATATATTTT
clone size: .; V gene: TRBV7-2; J gene: TRBJ1-1; D gene: .; CDR3 protein: CASSLRGSRDTEAFF; CDR3 DNA: TGTGCCAGCAGCTTAAGGGGCAGCAGGGACACTGAAGCTTTCTTT
clone size: .; V gene: TRBV2; J gene: TRBJ1-4; D gene: TRBD1; CDR3 protein: CASCRDRDDSNEKLFF; CDR3 DNA: TGTGCCAGCTGCCGGGACAGGGACGATAGTAATGAAAAACTGTTTTTT
clone size: .; V gene: TRBV6-4; J gene: TRBJ1-1; D gene: .; CDR3 protein: CASSGAMNTEAFF; CDR3 DNA: TGTGCCAGCAGTGGGGCGATGAACACTGAAGCTTTCTTT
clone size: .; V gene: TRBV6-5; J gene: TRBJ1-1; D gene: TRBD1; CDR3 protein: CASSYFQGATTEAFF; CDR3 DNA: TGTGCCAGCAGTTATTTTCAGGGGGCGACCACTGAAGCTTTCTTT
clone size: .; V gene: TRBV10-2; J gene: TRBJ1-2; D gene: TRBD1; CDR3 protein: CATARSDRVNYGYTF; CDR3 DNA: TGCGCCACCGCGAGGTCGGACAGGGTGAACTATGGCTACACCTTC
clone size: .; V gene: TRBV6-5; J gene: TRBJ1-1; D gene: TRBD1; CDR3 protein: CASSSTGGNTEAFF; CDR3 DNA: TGTGCCAGCAGTTCCACAGGGGGGAACACTGAAGCTTTCTTT